This TCR beta chain was found in a study of blood T cell repertoires in COVID-19. Study-wide background: Samples taken during acute and convalescent COVID-19 were collected in the United States, Italy and Spain. Sources were T cells, B-cell-depleted T cells, or PBMCs; the material itself was cDNA or gDNA.

Source study methods: Scientists estimated how many nucleated cells there were by amplifying reference gene primers. TCRdb keeps only in-frame clones here, not all; method: immunoSEQ multiplex PCR. The DNA was the basis for D and trimming; V, J and clone size are from that table. Of about 82,000 clones in the sample, about 73% were seen once. This CDR3 contains 13 residues. Trimming stripped 6 bases from V and 4 bases from J, with 12 bases between. Germline lookup yields CDR1 LNHDA and CDR2 SQIVND (reference sequence). The Seattle site enrolled patients during active infection and followed them longitudinally.

This clonotype originated in a man in his 60s with COVID-19, enrolled during active disease. The specimen was peripheral blood. This sequence joins TRBV19 and TRBJ1-2; D ambiguous. CDR3 in amino acids: CASSSGGGYGYTF. CDR3 nucleotides: TGTGCCAGTAGCTCGGGCGGAGGCTATGGCTACACCTTC.